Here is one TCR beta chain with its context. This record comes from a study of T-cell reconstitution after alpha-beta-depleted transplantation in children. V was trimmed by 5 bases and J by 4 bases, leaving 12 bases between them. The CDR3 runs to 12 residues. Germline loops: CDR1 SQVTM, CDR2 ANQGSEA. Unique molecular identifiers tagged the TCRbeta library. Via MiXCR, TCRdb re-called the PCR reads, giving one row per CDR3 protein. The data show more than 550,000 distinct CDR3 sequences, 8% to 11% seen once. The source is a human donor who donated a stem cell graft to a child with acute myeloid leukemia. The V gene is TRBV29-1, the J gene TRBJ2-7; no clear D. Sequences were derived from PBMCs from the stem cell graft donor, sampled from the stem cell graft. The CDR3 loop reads CSVRGGVYEQYF. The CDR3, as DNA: TGCAGCGTTCGAGGTGGGGTTTACGAGCAGTACTTC.